The 6 T cell receptor beta chains presented below share a single source sample, sequenced in a study of response to subunit inactivated influenza vaccine. A single record per CDR3 protein comes from TCRdb applying MiXCR to the RT-PCR reads. The sample consists of 710,000 or so distinct CDR3 sequences, 15% to 19% of them appearing once. The sample was PBMCs from blood, taken 11 to 12 days after vaccination. The receptors originated from a man aged 45-65 years who received an inactivated influenza vaccine.

This chain uses TRBV4-3 with TRBJ2-1; D is perhaps TRBD1 (5 bases). The CDR3 loop spans 15 amino acids. Germline-derived CDR1 and CDR2 are LGHNA and YSLEER. V lost 0 bases and J 7 bases, leaving 13 bases between the germline ends. For the CDR3, the DNA is TGCGCCAGCAGCCAAGAGGTCCAGGGTGGGAATGAGCAGTTCTTC. Amino acid sequence: CASSQEVQGGNEQFF.

This clonotype was picked up a small number of times. This rearrangement joins TRBV7-9 to TRBJ2-7; TRBD1 agrees at 9 bases. CDR3 length: 14 residues. Germline V gives CDR1 SEHNR, CDR2 FQNEAQ (reference sequence). Germline trimming cut 5 bases from V and 4 bases from J; bases unmatched to any gene: 6. CDR3 in amino acids: CASSRGTGNYEQYF. For the CDR3, the DNA is TGTGCCAGCAGCCGGGGGACAGGGAATTACGAGCAGTACTTC.

This chain joins TRBV7-9 and TRBJ2-2; D not resolved. Germline V CDR1 and CDR2: SEHNR, FQNEAQ (reference sequence). CDR3 length: 15 amino acids. Trimming removed 4 bases from V and 4 bases from J, with 13 bases in between. The CDR3 coding sequence is TGTGCCAGCAGCTCCCAGAGGTGGGGCACCGGGGAGCTGTTTTTT. Translation: CASSSQRWGTGELFF.

The chain links TRBV3-1 to TRBJ2-7; D assignment may be TRBD1 or TRBD2 (6 bases each). Germline V CDR1 and CDR2: LGHDT, YNNKEL (reference sequence). Trimming cost V 4 bases and J 7 bases, with 11 bases left between them. The CDR3 loop spans 12 amino acids. The CDR3 protein is CASSPTGREQYF. DNA of the CDR3: TGTGCCAGCAGCCCAACAGGGAGGGAGCAGTACTTC.

The chain combines TRBV24-1 with TRBJ2-5; perhaps TRBD1 as D (5 bases). Germline values: CDR1 KGHDR, CDR2 SFDVKD. V was trimmed by 4 bases and J by 2 bases, leaving 13 bases between them. This CDR3 comprises 15 residues. The CDR3: CATSEFTGAQETQYF. As DNA, the CDR3 is TGTGCCACCAGTGAGTTCACAGGAGCACAAGAGACCCAGTACTTC.

This clonotype was seen a few times. The chain combines TRBV27 with TRBJ2-3, with 10 bases fitting TRBD2. Germline V gene sequence: CDR1 MNHEY, CDR2 SMNVEV (reference sequence). The CDR3 length is 15 residues. V lost 2 bases to trimming and J lost 8 bases; unmatched junction nucleotides: 7. CDR3 bases: TGTGCCAGCAGTTTAACGAGCGGGGGGGCCATTACGCAGTATTTT. It codes for CASSLTSGGAITQYF.